This T cell receptor beta chain was documented in a study of cytomegalovirus exposure and HLA in healthy donors. The PCR made use of 60 Vbeta and 13 Jbeta primers. The assay was immunoSEQ multiplex PCR, and TCRdb's table has in-frame clones only and misses some. The sample contains around 160,000 clones, almost 80% of which appear only once. Concerning this clone: Its antigen is not known.

Study conclusions and caveats: As confirmed in vitro, a few CMV-associated chains were specific for CMV antigens. By HLA locus, TCR association rates varied in a later analysis, with DRB1 showing the most and HLA-C the fewest. Previous analysis showed most TCR beta V segments were productive about 90% or about 30% of the time. The authors enumerated some 160 TCR beta chains as linked to cytomegalovirus.

The TCR sequence derives from a middle-aged woman in good health and CMV-seropositive. The sequenced material came from PBMCs.

CDR3: CASSEQGFRDEQYF. The CDR3 nucleotides read TGTGCCAGCAGCGAACAGGGGTTCCGCGACGAGCAGTACTTC. This chain joins TRBV28 and TRBJ2-5; 7 nucleotides agree with TRBD1. Near its end, the DNA agrees better with TRBJ2-7, so the J call may be wrong. The germline CDR1 and CDR2 sequences are MDHEN and SYDVKM. This CDR3 has 14 residues.